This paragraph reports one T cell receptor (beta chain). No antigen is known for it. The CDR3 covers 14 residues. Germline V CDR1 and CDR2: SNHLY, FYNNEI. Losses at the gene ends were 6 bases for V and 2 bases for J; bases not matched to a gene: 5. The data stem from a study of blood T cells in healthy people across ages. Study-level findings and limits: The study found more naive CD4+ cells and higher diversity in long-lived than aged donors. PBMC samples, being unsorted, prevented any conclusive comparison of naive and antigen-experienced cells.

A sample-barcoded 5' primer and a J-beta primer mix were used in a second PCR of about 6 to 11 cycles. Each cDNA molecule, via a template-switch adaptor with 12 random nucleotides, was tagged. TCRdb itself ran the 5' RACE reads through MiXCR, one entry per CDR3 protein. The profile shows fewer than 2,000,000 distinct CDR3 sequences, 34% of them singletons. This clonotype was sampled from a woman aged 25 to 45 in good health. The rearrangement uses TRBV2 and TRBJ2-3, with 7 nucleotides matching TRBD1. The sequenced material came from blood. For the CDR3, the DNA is TGTGCCAGCAGGGGACAGACCCCCACAGATACGCAGTATTTT. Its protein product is CASRGQTPTDTQYF.